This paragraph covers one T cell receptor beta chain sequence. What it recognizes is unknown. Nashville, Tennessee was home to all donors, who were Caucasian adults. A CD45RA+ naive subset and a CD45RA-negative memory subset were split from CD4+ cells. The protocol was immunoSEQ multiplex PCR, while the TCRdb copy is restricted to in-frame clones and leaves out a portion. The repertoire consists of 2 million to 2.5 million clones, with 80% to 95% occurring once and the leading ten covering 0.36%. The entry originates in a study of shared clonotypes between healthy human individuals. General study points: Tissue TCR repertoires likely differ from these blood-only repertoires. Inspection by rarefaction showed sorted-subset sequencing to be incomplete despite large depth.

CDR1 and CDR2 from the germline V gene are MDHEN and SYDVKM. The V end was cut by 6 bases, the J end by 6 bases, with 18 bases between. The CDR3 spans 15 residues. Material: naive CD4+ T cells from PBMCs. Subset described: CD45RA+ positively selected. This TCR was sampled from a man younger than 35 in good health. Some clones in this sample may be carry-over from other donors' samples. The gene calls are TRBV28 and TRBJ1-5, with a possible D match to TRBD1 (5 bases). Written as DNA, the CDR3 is TGTGCCAGCAGAATCGGGGCAGACTGGGGTCAGCCCCAGCATTTT. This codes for CASRIGADWGQPQHF.